The next 7 T cell receptor beta chains were all read from a single sample in a study of monozygotic twins with inflammatory bowel disease. TCRdb reanalyzed the 5' RACE reads, giving one entry per CDR3 protein sequence and no DNA. This repertoire comprises just over 300,000 distinct CDR3 sequences; its ten largest clones make up 5.6%. Sequencing input: blood. These TCRs come from a human donor with ulcerative colitis or Crohn's disease, or a healthy co-twin of an affected twin (not recorded which).

The chain recombines TRBV5-1 with TRBJ1-5; TCRdb's D call, TRBD1, is unchecked because there is no DNA. CDR1 and CDR2 from the germline V gene are SGHRS and YFSETQ. The CDR3 length is 14 residues. CDR3 sequence: CASSRDSPNQPQHF.

The chain carries TRBV7-9 and TRBJ1-6. Germline V CDR1 and CDR2: SEHNR, FQNEAQ (reference sequence). The CDR3 totals 14 residues. CDR3: CASSLENYNSPLHF.

This rearrangement joins TRBV18 to TRBJ2-7; TCRdb selects TRBD2, and the lack of DNA leaves this call unchecked. CDR1 and CDR2 from the germline V gene are KGHSH and LQKENI. This CDR3 has 15 residues. The CDR3 here is CASSSVLAGTGEQYF.

The CDR3 region is CASREQGTQPQHF. The chain uses TRBV12-3 or TRBV12-4 and TRBJ1-5; TCRdb selects TRBD1, and the lack of DNA leaves this call unchecked. The CDR3 runs 13 residues.

This chain uses TRBV19 with TRBJ2-2; the TRBD1 assignment by TCRdb is unverifiable without DNA. The CDR3 sequence is 16 residues long. CDR1 and CDR2 (germline): LNHDA, SQIVND (reference sequence). The CDR3 here is CASSTLGQTNTGELFF.

The rearrangement links TRBV6-5 to TRBJ2-2; TCRdb selects TRBD1, and the lack of DNA leaves this call unchecked. Germline V lookup: CDR1 MNHEY, CDR2 SVGAGI. The CDR3 length is 19 residues. The CDR3 protein is CASSYSGRGAALHTGELFF.

The genes are TRBV6-2 or TRBV6-3 and TRBJ2-1; TCRdb's assignment of TRBD1 cannot be checked, as there is no DNA. CDR1 is MNHEY, CDR2 SVGEGT, per germline. The length of the CDR3 is 13 residues. The chain's CDR3 is CASGRTGRNEQFF.